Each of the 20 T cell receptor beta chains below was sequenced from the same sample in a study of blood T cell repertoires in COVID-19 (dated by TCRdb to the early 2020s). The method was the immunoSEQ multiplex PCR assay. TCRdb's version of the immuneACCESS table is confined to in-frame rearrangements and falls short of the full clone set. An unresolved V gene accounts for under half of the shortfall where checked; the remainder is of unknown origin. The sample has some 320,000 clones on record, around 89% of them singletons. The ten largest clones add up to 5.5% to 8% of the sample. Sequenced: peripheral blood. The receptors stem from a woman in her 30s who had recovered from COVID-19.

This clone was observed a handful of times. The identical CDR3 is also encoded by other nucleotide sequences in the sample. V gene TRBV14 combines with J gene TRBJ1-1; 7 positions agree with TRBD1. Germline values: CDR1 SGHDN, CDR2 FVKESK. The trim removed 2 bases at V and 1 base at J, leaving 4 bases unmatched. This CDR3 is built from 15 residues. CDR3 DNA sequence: TGTGCCAGCAGCCAATTGACAGGGAGGAACACTGAAGCTTTCTTT. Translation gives CASSQLTGRNTEAFF.

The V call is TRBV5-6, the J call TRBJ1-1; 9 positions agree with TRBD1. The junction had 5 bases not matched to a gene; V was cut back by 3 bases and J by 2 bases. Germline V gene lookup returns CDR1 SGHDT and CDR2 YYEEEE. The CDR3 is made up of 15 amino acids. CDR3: CASSSLTGGNTEAFF. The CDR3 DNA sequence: TGTGCCAGCAGCTCATTGACAGGGGGAAACACTGAAGCTTTCTTT.

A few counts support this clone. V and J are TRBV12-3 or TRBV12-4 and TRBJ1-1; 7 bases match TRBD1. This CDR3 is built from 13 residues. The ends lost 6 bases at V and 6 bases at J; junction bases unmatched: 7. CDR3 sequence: CASRSPTGSEAFF. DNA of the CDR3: TGTGCCAGCAGGAGCCCGACAGGGTCTGAAGCTTTCTTT.

The CDR3 DNA follows: TGTGCCACCAGTGACTACGGACAGAACACCGGGGAGCTGTTTTTT. Translating it yields CATSDYGQNTGELFF. The chain has TRBV24-1 and TRBJ2-2; D possibly corresponds to TRBD1 (5 bases). Per germline, CDR1 KGHDR and CDR2 SFDVKD. Trimming left V 4 bases short and J 1 base short, with 9 bases between. This CDR3 has 15 residues.

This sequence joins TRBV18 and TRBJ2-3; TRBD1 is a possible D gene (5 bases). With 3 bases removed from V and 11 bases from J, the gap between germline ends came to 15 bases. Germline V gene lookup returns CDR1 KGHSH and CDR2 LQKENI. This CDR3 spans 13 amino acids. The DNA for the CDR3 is TGTGCCAGCTCACCGGGTTACGGCAGGGAGCAGTATTTT. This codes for CASSPGYGREQYF.

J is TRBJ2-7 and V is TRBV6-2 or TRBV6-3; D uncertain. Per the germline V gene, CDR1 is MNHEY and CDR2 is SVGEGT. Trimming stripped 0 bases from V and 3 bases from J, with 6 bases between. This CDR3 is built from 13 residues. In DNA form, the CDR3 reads TGTGCCAGCAGTTACTCCCTAGTCTACGAGCAGTACTTC. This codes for CASSYSLVYEQYF.

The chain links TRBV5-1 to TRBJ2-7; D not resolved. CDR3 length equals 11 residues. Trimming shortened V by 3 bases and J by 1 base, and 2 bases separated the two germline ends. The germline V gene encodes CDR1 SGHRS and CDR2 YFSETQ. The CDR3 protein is CASSSSYEQYF. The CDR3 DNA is TGCGCCAGCAGCTCTTCCTACGAGCAGTACTTC.

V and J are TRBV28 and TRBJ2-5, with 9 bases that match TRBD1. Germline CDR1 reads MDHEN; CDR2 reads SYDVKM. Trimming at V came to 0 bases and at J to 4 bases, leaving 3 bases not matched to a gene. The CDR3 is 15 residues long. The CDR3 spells CASSLWATGGETQYF. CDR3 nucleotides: TGTGCCAGCAGTTTATGGGCGACAGGGGGAGAGACCCAGTACTTC.

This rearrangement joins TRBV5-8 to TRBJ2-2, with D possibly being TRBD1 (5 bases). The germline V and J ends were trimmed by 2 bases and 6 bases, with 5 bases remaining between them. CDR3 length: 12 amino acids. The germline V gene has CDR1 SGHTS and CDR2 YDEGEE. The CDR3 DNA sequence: TGTGCCAGCAGCTTCAGGGCCGGGGAGCTGTTTTTT. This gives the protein CASSFRAGELFF.

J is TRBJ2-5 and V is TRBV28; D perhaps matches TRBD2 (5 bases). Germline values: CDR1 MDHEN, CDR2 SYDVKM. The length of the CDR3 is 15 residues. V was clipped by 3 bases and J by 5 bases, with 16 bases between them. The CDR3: CASSLRAGQRETQYF. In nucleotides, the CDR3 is TGTGCCAGCAGTTTGAGGGCAGGCCAACGGGAGACCCAGTACTTC.

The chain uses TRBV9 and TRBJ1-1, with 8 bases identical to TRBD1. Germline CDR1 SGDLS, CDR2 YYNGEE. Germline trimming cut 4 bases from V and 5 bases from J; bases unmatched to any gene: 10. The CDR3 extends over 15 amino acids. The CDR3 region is CASSIIQGGITEAFF. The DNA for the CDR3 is TGTGCCAGCAGCATTATACAGGGGGGAATTACTGAAGCTTTCTTT.

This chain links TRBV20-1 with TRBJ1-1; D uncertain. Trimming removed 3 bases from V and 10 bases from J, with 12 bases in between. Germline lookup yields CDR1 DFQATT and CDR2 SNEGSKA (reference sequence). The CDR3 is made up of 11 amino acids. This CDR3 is CSASHSRRAFF. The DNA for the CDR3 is TGCAGTGCTAGTCACAGCCGTCGAGCTTTCTTT.

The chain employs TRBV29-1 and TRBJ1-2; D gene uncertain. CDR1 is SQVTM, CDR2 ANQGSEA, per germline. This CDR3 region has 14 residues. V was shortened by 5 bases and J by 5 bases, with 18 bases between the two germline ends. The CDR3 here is CSVITSEFEYGYTF. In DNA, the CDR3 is TGCAGCGTTATAACCAGCGAGTTCGAATATGGCTACACCTTC.

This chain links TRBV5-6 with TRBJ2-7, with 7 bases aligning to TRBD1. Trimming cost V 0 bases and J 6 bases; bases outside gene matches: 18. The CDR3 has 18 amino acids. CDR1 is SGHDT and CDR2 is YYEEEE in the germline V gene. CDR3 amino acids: CASSLVLDRADTRFEQYF. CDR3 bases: TGTGCCAGCAGCTTGGTCCTCGACAGGGCGGACACCCGTTTCGAGCAGTACTTC.

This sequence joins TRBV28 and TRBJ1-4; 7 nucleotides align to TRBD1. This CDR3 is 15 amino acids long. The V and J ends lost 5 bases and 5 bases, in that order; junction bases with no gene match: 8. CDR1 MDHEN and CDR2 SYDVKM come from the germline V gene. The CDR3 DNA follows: TGTGCCAGCAGTCGGGCCGGGACAGAGAATGAAAAACTGTTTTTT. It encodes CASSRAGTENEKLFF.

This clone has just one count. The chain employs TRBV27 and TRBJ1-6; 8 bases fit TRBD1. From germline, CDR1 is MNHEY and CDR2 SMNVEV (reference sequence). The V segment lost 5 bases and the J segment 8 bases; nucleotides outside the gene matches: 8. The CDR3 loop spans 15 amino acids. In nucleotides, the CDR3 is TGTGCCAGCAGTGGCTGGACAGGGAGTGATTCACCCCTCCACTTT. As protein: CASSGWTGSDSPLHF.

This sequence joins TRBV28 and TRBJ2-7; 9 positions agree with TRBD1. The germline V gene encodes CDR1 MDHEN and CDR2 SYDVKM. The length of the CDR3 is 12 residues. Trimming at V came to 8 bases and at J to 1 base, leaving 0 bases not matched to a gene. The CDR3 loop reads CASGQGSYEQYF. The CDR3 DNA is TGTGCCAGCGGACAGGGGTCCTACGAGCAGTACTTC.

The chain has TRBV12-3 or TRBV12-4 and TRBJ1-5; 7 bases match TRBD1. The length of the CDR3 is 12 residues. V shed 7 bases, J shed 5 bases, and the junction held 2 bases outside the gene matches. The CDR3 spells CASTTGDQPQHF. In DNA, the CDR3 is TGTGCCAGCACCACAGGGGATCAGCCCCAGCATTTT.

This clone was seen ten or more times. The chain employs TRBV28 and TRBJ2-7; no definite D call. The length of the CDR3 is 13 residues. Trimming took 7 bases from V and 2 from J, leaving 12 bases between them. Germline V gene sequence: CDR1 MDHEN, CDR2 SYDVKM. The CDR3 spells CASKDFQTYEQYF. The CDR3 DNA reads TGTGCCAGCAAAGACTTTCAGACCTACGAGCAGTACTTC.

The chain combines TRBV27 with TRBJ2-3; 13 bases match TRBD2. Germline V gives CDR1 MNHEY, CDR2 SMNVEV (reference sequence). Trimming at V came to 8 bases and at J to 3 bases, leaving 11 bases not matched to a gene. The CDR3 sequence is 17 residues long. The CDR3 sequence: CASVRTSGGAETDTQYF. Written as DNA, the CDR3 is TGTGCCAGCGTAAGGACTAGCGGGGGTGCGGAGACAGATACGCAGTATTTT.